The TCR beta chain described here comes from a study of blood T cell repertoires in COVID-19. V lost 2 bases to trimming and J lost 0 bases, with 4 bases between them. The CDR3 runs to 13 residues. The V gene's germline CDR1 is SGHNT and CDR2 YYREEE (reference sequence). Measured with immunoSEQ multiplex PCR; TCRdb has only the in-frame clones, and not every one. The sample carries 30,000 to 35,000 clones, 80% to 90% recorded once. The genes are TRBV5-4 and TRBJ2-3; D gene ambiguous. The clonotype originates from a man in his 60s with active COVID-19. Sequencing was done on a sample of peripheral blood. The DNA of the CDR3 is TGTGCCAGCAGCTTCTTCAGCACAGATACGCAGTATTTT. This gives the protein CASSFFSTDTQYF.